This record looks at one TCR beta chain sequence and its context. Its specificity is not known. The data are from a study of T-cell memory formation after mild COVID-19. Study-wide points: Whereas later expanders leaned CD4+, clones contracting day 15 to 85 showed a balanced CD4/CD8 makeup. The CD4+ clones that contracted clustered mainly within CM and EM, and the CD8+ clones concentrated in EMRA.

Germline CDR1 reads MNHEY; CDR2 reads SVGAGI. This CDR3 region has 16 residues. The V and J ends lost 1 base and 7 bases, in that order; junction bases with no gene match: 7. Libraries for TCRalpha and TCRbeta carried sample barcodes and unique molecular identifiers via 5'RACE. TCRdb reanalysed the 5' RACE reads using MiXCR and keeps one entry per CDR3 protein. The sample shows approximately 400,000 distinct CDR3 sequences, about a sixth of them seen only once. The chain carries TRBV6-5 and TRBJ1-2; 12 bases are shared with TRBD1. Sequencing input: PBMCs or a T cell subset sorted from them (not recorded which). The clonotype comes from a man younger than 35 who had mild COVID-19 (a few samples of this study predate the infection). Cell type and time point are not known. CDR3 loop: CASSYFPGQGARGYTF. DNA of the CDR3: TGTGCCAGCAGTTACTTTCCGGGACAGGGGGCCCGTGGCTACACCTTC.